This record looks at one T cell receptor beta chain sequence and its context. What antigen it recognizes has not been identified. The sample holds no much larger clone one base away, and base qualities are not on file. This sample was taken from a study of response to subunit inactivated influenza vaccine (dated by TCRdb to between 2018 and 2020). In terms of the full investigation: To follow how T cells responded to a trivalent subunit inactivated influenza vaccine, the researchers relied on deep quantitative profiling of the T cell receptor repertoire.

The paper as a whole reports these results and caveats: It was suggested by the authors that each seasonal influenza vaccination may recruit only a limited number of new T cells.

Library creation used RT-PCR. TCRdb records Illumina HiSeq 2500 as the sequencer. TCRdb handled the public reads itself, with Q25 trimming in fastp and clone calling in MiXCR, and kept productive beta chains. Each entry is one CDR3 protein sequence, shown with its most common DNA and genes. Recorded for this sample are around 200,000 distinct CDR3 sequences; approximately 12% of them occurred a single time. Together, the top ten hold approximately 30% of the sample. The CDR3 sequence holds 13 residues, the cysteine and phenylalanine included. Only the CDR3 portion is preserved as DNA: 39 bases, with reading frame beginning at the first base. V drops 0 bases and J drops 10 bases, leaving 13 bases in between. CDR1 and CDR2 were assigned from the germline V gene (reference sequence) as LGHDT and YNNKEL. These data also featured in a second study, about T cells expressing NK-cell markers. The second paper states: The TCR beta cDNA libraries were made using 5'RACE template switching, a step that added both a universal primer site and unique molecular identifiers. Three sorted T-cell subsets (CD3+CD56+NKG2C+, CD3+CD56+NKG2C- and CD3+CD56-NKG2C+) from eight donors had their TCR beta-chain repertoires profiled. Seven of the eight sequenced donors were HCMV-seropositive and one was HCMV-seronegative. In several experiments an anti-gammadeltaTCR antibody was added to restrict sorting to alphabetaTCR-expressing T cells. For 6 or 7 donors, the dominant CD3+CD56+NKG2C+ clonotypes were among the top 10 CD8+ clonotypes and accounted for about 1.0-7.5% of CD8+ T cells. Those dominant clonotypes were again the most abundant among CD3+CD56-NKG2C+ cells in a handful of donors, at about 28.3-65%. Whether the expanded NKG2C-expressing T cell clones were specific for HCMV antigens was left unclear. The study sequenced eight donors, all healthy volunteers chosen at random: three men and five women. A commercial ELISA kit detecting HCMV-specific IgG in serum was used to determine HCMV serostatus. Ficoll density gradient centrifugation was used to isolate peripheral blood mononuclear cells from blood. Using Miltenyi isolation kits, CD4+ and CD8+ T cells were isolated from PBMC through magnetic immunoseparation. cDNA synthesis was primed from the TCR beta constant segment, followed by two successive PCR amplification steps. Sequencing of the libraries produced 2 x 150 bp reads on Illumina HiSeq 2000/2500, MiSeq or NextSeq. Reads were demultiplexed and grouped by UMI with MIGEC, and clonotypes were assembled and quantified with MiTCR. Only TCR cDNA sequences supported by at least two reads were kept to exclude erroneous sequences. The tcR package was used for downstream repertoire analysis, and clonotypes were matched across fractions by CDR3 nucleotide sequence plus V segment. VDJmatch was used to annotate antigen specificity against VDJdb, with one amino acid substitution allowed in CDR3.

Sequenced material: CD8+ T cells sorted from PBMCs, taken approximately 12 days after vaccination. The source of this sequence is a middle-aged man who received an inactivated influenza vaccine. Donor details come from another sample of the same person, matched by shared clones. The rearranged segments are TRBV3-1 and TRBJ2-7; TRBD1 might be the D gene, on 5 matching bases. The DNA is TGTGCCAGCAGCCAAGAAATCAGGGCCGAACAGTACTTC. The encoded protein is CASSQEIRAEQYF.